This TCR beta chain was documented in a study of control samples from healthy donors and cancer patients. The CDR3 runs 16 residues. The V and J ends lost 0 bases and 3 bases respectively, with 13 bases between them. CDR1 and CDR2 (germline): MNHEY, SVGAGI. TCRdb keeps only in-frame clones here, not all; method: immunoSEQ multiplex PCR. The table has tens of thousands of clones, around four fifths seen once. The receptor comes from a man aged 25-40 years in good health. The gene calls are TRBV6-5 and TRBJ2-3, with D hard to call. Sample: blood. The CDR3 is CASSYSIRQSTDTQYF. CDR3 nucleotide sequence: TGTGCCAGCAGTTACTCAATAAGGCAGTCGACAGATACGCAGTATTTT.